One sample yielded the 30 T cell receptor beta chains listed below, sequenced in a study of T cell responses to AZD1222 COVID-19 vaccine (dated by TCRdb to about 2021). Receptors were amplified or captured by the immunoSEQ multiplex PCR assay. The table was pulled from immuneACCESS by TCRdb, which kept in-frame rearrangements only. Such tables lose some clones; where checked, under half of the loss comes from unresolved V genes, and the rest has no known cause. Counted in this sample were tens of thousands of clones; over 75% of them appeared once. The top ten clonotypes cover around 3.7% of the sample. The sample's time point label, decoded: about 28 days (+/-7) after the second vaccine dose. Sample: peripheral blood, taken 28 days after the second AZD1222 dose. These receptors came from an adult who received the AZD1222 COVID-19 vaccine.

The chain employs TRBV13 and TRBJ1-2; unclear D gene. Looked up from germline, CDR1 is PRHDT and CDR2 is FYEKMQ (reference sequence). CDR3 size: 14 residues. The germline V and J ends were trimmed by 5 bases and 5 bases, with 15 bases remaining between them. In DNA, the CDR3 is TGTGCCAGCAGCGCCGGAGCCCGTCGGTATGGCTACACCTTC. Translated, it gives CASSAGARRYGYTF.

The chain has TRBV27 and TRBJ1-1; D possibly corresponds to TRBD1 (6 bases). The CDR3 runs to 15 residues. V lost 2 bases and J lost 5, with 15 bases in between. CDR1 is MNHEY, CDR2 SMNVEV, per germline (reference sequence). The CDR3 DNA reads as TGTGCCAGCAGTTTAAGGGGGGGGCCACGTACTGAAGCTTTCTTT. Translated: CASSLRGGPRTEAFF.

This chain joins TRBV30 and TRBJ2-4; D perhaps matches TRBD1 (5 bases). Looked up from germline, CDR1 is GTSNPN and CDR2 is SVGIG (reference sequence). CDR3 length: 15 residues. V shed 0 bases and J shed 6 bases, with 15 bases lying between them. The CDR3 sequence is CAWSVGRQSGNIQYF. CDR3 coding DNA: TGTGCCTGGAGTGTAGGTCGACAGTCTGGAAACATTCAGTACTTC.

DNA for the CDR3: TGTGCCAGCAGCGTCCGACTAGCTTCGACCCGGGGTGAGCAGTTCTTC. This gives the protein CASSVRLASTRGEQFF. The V gene is TRBV9, the J gene TRBJ2-1, with 7 positions matching TRBD2. V lost 2 bases to trimming and J lost 9 bases; unmatched junction nucleotides: 14. The V gene's germline CDR1 is SGDLS and CDR2 YYNGEE. This CDR3 has 16 residues. Drawing the rest from reference TRBV9 and TRBJ2-1, the complete variable domain is DSGVTQTPKHLITATGQRVTLRCSPRSGDLSVYWYQQSLDQGLQFLIQYYNGEERAKGNILERFSAQQFPDLHSELNLSSLELGDSALYFCASSVRLASTRGEQFFGPGTRLTVL.

The gene calls are TRBV6-2 or TRBV6-3 and TRBJ2-1; a possible D gene is TRBD2 (6 bases). The germline V gene has CDR1 MNHEY and CDR2 SVGEGT. CDR3 length equals 17 residues. Between the trimmed V and J ends, which lost 2 bases and 7 bases, there was a span of 21 bases. The CDR3 DNA follows: TGTGCCAGCAGTTACCCCACTTTCAGTGGGAGGCCAAATGAGCAGTTCTTC. Its translation: CASSYPTFSGRPNEQFF.

The chain joins TRBV5-6 to TRBJ2-7; TRBD1 matches 8 bases. Germline V gene data show CDR1 as SGHDT and CDR2 as YYEEEE. This CDR3 has 15 amino acids. Trimming cost V 3 bases and J 0 bases; bases outside gene matches: 5. The CDR3 region has the DNA TGTGCCAGCAGCTCAGGACAGGGTCTCTCCTACGAGCAGTACTTC. Translated: CASSSGQGLSYEQYF.

This chain joins TRBV6-5 and TRBJ2-3; possible D gene TRBD2, 6 bases. The V and J ends lost 5 bases and 4 bases respectively, with 16 bases between them. The CDR3 loop spans 15 amino acids. Germline-derived CDR1 and CDR2 are MNHEY and SVGAGI. The CDR3 DNA reads as TGTGCCAGCAGTCCCCAACTAGCATTGGCAGATACGCAGTATTTT. Translated, it gives CASSPQLALADTQYF.

The J gene is TRBJ1-5, the V gene TRBV6-5, with D possibly matching TRBD1 (5 bases). Germline-derived CDR1 and CDR2 are MNHEY and SVGAGI. V shed 4 bases and J shed 6 bases, with 16 bases lying between them. This CDR3 has 15 amino acids. In nucleotides, the CDR3 is TGTGCCAGCAGTTCAGACCCCAGGGTAACTCAGCCCCAGCATTTT. It translates to CASSSDPRVTQPQHF.

The chain joins TRBV9 to TRBJ2-1; D perhaps matches TRBD1 (6 bases). This CDR3 is built from 15 residues. Germline V gene lookup returns CDR1 SGDLS and CDR2 YYNGEE. Trimming pared 2 bases from V and 5 bases from J, leaving 14 bases between. CDR3 sequence (DNA): TGTGCCAGCAGCGTCCGGGACAACCTTCACAATGAGCAGTTCTTC. Encoded protein: CASSVRDNLHNEQFF. The variable domain in full, completed from reference TRBV9 and TRBJ2-1, reads DSGVTQTPKHLITATGQRVTLRCSPRSGDLSVYWYQQSLDQGLQFLIQYYNGEERAKGNILERFSAQQFPDLHSELNLSSLELGDSALYFCASSVRDNLHNEQFFGPGTRLTVL.

This rearrangement joins TRBV3-1 (or the pseudogene TRBV3-2) to TRBJ2-1, with TRBD2 identical over 11 bases. The CDR3 totals 16 residues. Germline CDR1 is LGHDT and CDR2 is YNNKEL (reference sequence). The trim removed 4 bases at V and 5 bases at J, leaving 7 bases unmatched. CDR3 coding DNA: TGTGCCAGCAGCCGACCCGGGACTAGCGGAGACAATGAGCAGTTCTTC. Its protein product is CASSRPGTSGDNEQFF.

In DNA form, the CDR3 reads TGCGCCAGCAGCCCGGAGGTGGGAGGGCGGTACGAGCAGTACTTC. This gives the protein CASSPEVGGRYEQYF. The gene calls are TRBV5-1 and TRBJ2-7; 7 bases match TRBD2. The junction had 11 bases not matched to a gene; V was cut back by 4 bases and J by 4 bases. CDR1 is SGHRS and CDR2 is YFSETQ in the germline V gene. CDR3 length: 15 amino acids. The variable domain in full, with the rest retrieved from reference TRBV5-1 and TRBJ2-7, is KAGVTQTPRYLIKTRGQQVTLSCSPISGHRSVSWYQQTPGQGLQFLFEYFSETQRNKGNFPGRFSGRQFSNSRSEMNVSTLELGDSALYLCASSPEVGGRYEQYFGPGTRLTVT.

As to this clone: Its ends do not fully match the called genes, so a read error is possible. The rearrangement uses TRBV20-1 and TRBJ1-2, with D perhaps matching TRBD1 (6 bases). Germline V gene lookup returns CDR1 DFQATT and CDR2 SNEGSKA (reference sequence). The CDR3 runs to 11 residues. The CDR3 DNA sequence: TGCAGTGCGGCTCCGGCGGGGGCAGGTACTTTC. Translation: CSAAPAGAGTF.

J is TRBJ2-7 and V is TRBV6-4, with no clear D. This CDR3 has 11 residues. CDR1 and CDR2 from the germline V gene are MRHNA and SNTAGT. V was cut by 6 bases and J by 3 bases, with 6 bases left in between. Here the CDR3 reads CASSADYEQYF. In DNA form, the CDR3 reads TGTGCCAGCAGCGCCGACTACGAGCAGTACTTC.

The chain couples TRBV7-8 to TRBJ1-2; weak D call: TRBD1 (5 bases). The germline V gene encodes CDR1 SGHVS and CDR2 FQNEAQ. Trimming pared 1 base from V and 8 bases from J, leaving 14 bases between. The CDR3 loop spans 14 amino acids. The CDR3 DNA reads TGTGCCAGCAGCTTAGACGGGACGGGGAGAGGCTACACCTTC. It yields the protein CASSLDGTGRGYTF.

The chain has TRBV7-9 and TRBJ2-7, with no clear D. In germline, CDR1 is SEHNR, CDR2 FQNEAQ (reference sequence). V shed 2 bases and J shed 6 bases, with 5 bases lying between them. The length of the CDR3 is 11 residues. CDR3 sequence (DNA): TGTGCCAGCAGCTTAAAAAGCGAGCAGTACTTC. Translated: CASSLKSEQYF.

The chain carries TRBV6-5 and TRBJ1-2; D is uncertain. The CDR3 consists of 13 residues. Looked up from germline, CDR1 is MNHEY and CDR2 is SVGAGI. V was pared by 0 bases and J by 8 bases, with 10 bases between. The CDR3 sequence: CASSYSTRRGYTF. CDR3 nucleotides: TGTGCCAGCAGTTACTCGACCAGAAGGGGCTACACCTTC.

The V and J genes are TRBV7-3 and TRBJ1-5; 9 bases match TRBD1. Looked up from germline, CDR1 is SGHTA and CDR2 is FQGTGA. This CDR3 has 13 amino acids. V trimming: 3 bases; J trimming: 7 bases; junction bases outside the gene matches: 1. This CDR3 reads CASSLTGGQPQHF. For the CDR3, the DNA is TGTGCCAGCAGCTTGACAGGGGGACAGCCCCAGCATTTT.

The V gene is TRBV28, the J gene TRBJ2-7; TRBD1 might be the D (5 bases). Deletions cut 5 bases from V and 3 bases from J, with 11 bases between. Germline values: CDR1 MDHEN, CDR2 SYDVKM. This CDR3 is 13 amino acids long. CDR3 in DNA: TGTGCCAGCAGTCACTTCCAGGGCTACGAGCAGTACTTC. Its protein is CASSHFQGYEQYF.

This chain uses TRBV5-1 with TRBJ2-5, with D perhaps matching TRBD2 (5 bases). Germline CDR1 and CDR2: SGHRS and YFSETQ. Between the trimmed V and J ends, which lost 1 base and 1 base, there was a span of 8 bases. CDR3 length: 14 amino acids. CDR3 nucleotides: TGCGCCAGCAGCTTGTCCGGAGGCCAAGAGACCCAGTACTTC. Its protein product is CASSLSGGQETQYF.

The chain links TRBV2 to TRBJ1-2; 9 bases map to TRBD1. Trimming removed 7 bases from V and 5 bases from J; junction bases left unmatched: 8. Germline CDR1 SNHLY, CDR2 FYNNEI. The CDR3 runs to 14 residues. The CDR3 nucleotides are TGTGCCAGCAACCCGGGACAGGGAGGATATGGCTACACCTTC. Its protein is CASNPGQGGYGYTF.

The V call is TRBV18, the J call TRBJ1-1; D remains unclear. From germline, CDR1 is KGHSH and CDR2 LQKENI. The V gene lost 3 bases and the J gene lost 1 base, with 6 bases spanning the gap. The CDR3 is made up of 13 amino acids. The CDR3 bases are TGTGCCAGCTCACCTCGAGGGAACACTGAAGCTTTCTTT. Its translation is CASSPRGNTEAFF. Complete variable domain (other parts from reference TRBV18 and TRBJ1-1): NAGVMQNPRHLVRRRGQEARLRCSPMKGHSHVYWYRQLPEEGLKFMVYLQKENIIDESGMPKERFSAEFPKEGPSILRIQQVVRGDSAAYFCASSPRGNTEAFFGQGTRLTVV.

The chain employs TRBV6-5 and TRBJ1-1; D unresolved. V dropped 5 bases and J dropped 1 base, with 8 bases sitting between them. The length of the CDR3 is 13 residues. Germline CDR1 MNHEY, CDR2 SVGAGI. CDR3 DNA: TGTGCCAGCAGTCCTTATAGGAACACTGAAGCTTTCTTT. It encodes CASSPYRNTEAFF.

This sequence joins TRBV27 and TRBJ2-3; 14 bases agree with TRBD2. Germline CDR1 MNHEY, CDR2 SMNVEV (reference sequence). The CDR3 contains 16 residues. The V and J ends lost 4 bases and 4 bases, in that order; junction bases with no gene match: 4. The CDR3 sequence: CASSSPGLAGADTQYF. CDR3 nucleotide sequence: TGTGCCAGCAGTTCGCCGGGACTAGCGGGGGCAGATACGCAGTATTTT.

This clone was seen a single time. The chain couples TRBV5-1 to TRBJ2-2, with D uncertain. CDR1 SGHRS and CDR2 YFSETQ come from the germline V gene. Trimming took off 2 bases at V and 2 bases at J, with 7 bases between the two ends. This CDR3 has 14 amino acids. CDR3 nucleotide sequence: TGCGCCAGCAGCTTTGACCCTAACACCGGGGAGCTGTTTTTT. Protein sequence: CASSFDPNTGELFF.

The chain has TRBV4-2 and TRBJ1-4; 7 bases map to TRBD1. This CDR3 has 14 amino acids. Germline CDR1 reads LGHNA; CDR2 reads YNFKEQ. The junction had 2 bases not matched to a gene; V was cut back by 4 bases and J by 3 bases. The CDR3 nucleotides are TGTGCCAGCAGCCCGACAGGGCCTAATGAAAAACTGTTTTTT. Its translation: CASSPTGPNEKLFF.

This chain connects TRBV27 to TRBJ2-1; 7 nucleotides agree with TRBD2. The germline gives CDR1 MNHEY, CDR2 SMNVEV (reference sequence). The CDR3 totals 13 residues. V shed 8 bases and J 6 bases; nucleotides not matched to a gene: 7. CDR3 bases: TGTGCCAGCGGTCGGGGGGAGGGCAATGAGCAGTTCTTC. Translated: CASGRGEGNEQFF.

CDR3 nucleotides: TGTGCCAGCAGTCTTTCGTCTAGCGGGAGAAATGAGCAGTTCTTC. Its translation is CASSLSSSGRNEQFF. The chain combines TRBV28 with TRBJ2-1; 10 nucleotides agree with TRBD2. Germline CDR1 is MDHEN and CDR2 is SYDVKM. J was trimmed by 7 bases and V by 5 bases; bases with no gene match: 8. The CDR3 sequence is 15 residues long.

This clone was counted a few times. The rearrangement links TRBV5-5 to TRBJ1-1; 8 positions match TRBD1. The trim removed 5 bases at V and 3 bases at J, leaving 9 bases unmatched. Germline CDR1 is SGHKS and CDR2 is YYEKEE (reference sequence). There are 15 residues in the CDR3. In DNA, the CDR3 is TGTGCCAGCAGATGGGCTGACAGGGGTGACACTGAAGCTTTCTTT. It is translated as CASRWADRGDTEAFF. Supplemented by reference TRBV5-5 and TRBJ1-1, the full variable domain reads DAGVTQSPTHLIKTRGQQVTLRCSPISGHKSVSWYQQVLGQGPQFIFQYYEKEERGRGNFPDRFSARQFPNYSSELNVNALLLGDSALYLCASRWADRGDTEAFFGQGTRLTVV.

The chain carries TRBV27 and TRBJ1-3; D is unclear. Trimming shortened V by 2 bases and J by 0 bases, and 20 bases separated the two germline ends. The CDR3 contains 19 residues. CDR1 and CDR2 from the germline V gene are MNHEY and SMNVEV (reference sequence). In DNA form, the CDR3 reads TGTGCCAGCAGTTTAAGATCTATGCGGCTTCCCAGCTCTGGAAACACCATATATTTT. Translation gives CASSLRSMRLPSSGNTIYF.

CDR3 in DNA: TGTGCCAGCACCAGGGACTCTGGGGCCAACGTCCTGACTTTC. This gives the protein CASTRDSGANVLTF. The chain recombines TRBV6-5 with TRBJ2-6, with a weak D call TRBD1 (5 bases). V lost 7 bases, J lost 0 bases, and 7 bases lay in between. The CDR3 is made up of 14 amino acids. The germline V gene has CDR1 MNHEY and CDR2 SVGAGI.